This T cell receptor (beta chain) was found in a study of identical twins (dated by TCRdb to between 2015 and 2016). Study-wide context: To test whether fetal clonotypes persist, this study deep-sequenced TCR alpha and beta repertoires from monozygotic twins, from unrelated adults of various ages, and from cord blood. To rule out contamination, the twin experiments were replicated at different times with different library preparation protocols. The study at large found these results: Zero-insertion analyses could be partly confounded by invariant T cells such as MAIT and iNKT, although diverse VJ usage argued against such confounding for most clonotypes. Out-of-frame TCR alpha sharing in monozygotic twins was systematically underestimated by recombination models, whereas sharing between unrelated individuals was in agreement with the recombination models. The excess sharing between twins in beta out-of-frame sequences was weaker because fewer shared sequences reduced the signal-to-noise ratio. Because the same donors could not be followed over many years, conclusions were based on cross-sectional statistical analysis. Compared with coincidental sharing between unrelated individuals, out-of-frame TCR alpha sequences shared between twins had an excess of sequences with low generation probability. Abundant cord blood beta clonotypes had fewer insertions, young adult naive repertoires showed a similar but weaker trend, and memory repertoires showed no such trend.

Library preparation was by 5' RACE. The reads were generated on an Illumina HiSeq 2000. A universal primer binding site was introduced by template switching, and a unique molecular identifier was present in the final cDNA, enabling accurate counting of TCR cDNA molecules. Specific primers in the conserved constant-segment region were used to synthesize first-strand cDNA for TCR alpha and beta chains. Each cDNA library was double barcoded, with a SMART-Mk sample barcode plus Illumina barcodes, to control for contamination. TruSeq adapter sequences and Illumina sample barcodes were added in two successive PCR steps. The TCR alpha and beta cDNA libraries were sequenced on the Illumina HiSeq platform using custom primers. Regarding the original processing steps: Raw reads were processed with MiGEC to extract unique molecular identifiers, and MiXCR was used to determine CDR3 positions. Recombination models were inferred per individual with the repgenHMM and IGoR tools using an EM algorithm. Shared clonotype analysis was performed with the tcR package in R, normalizing sharing by the product of cloneset sizes. Out-of-frame nonproductive sequences were analyzed to study raw recombination free of thymic and clonal selection effects. In-frame beta chains were kept once TCRdb had trimmed the public reads at Q25 with fastp and called clones with MiXCR. All rows with the same CDR3 protein become a single entry with the most common DNA and genes. For this entry, the V and J calls and clone size follow TCRdb and not the study's own pipeline. Here the sample has roughly 770,000 distinct CDR3 sequences; 15% to 20% occur a single time. About an eighth of the sample goes to the ten largest clones.

Notes on this clonotype: The antigen it binds to is not known. Base qualities were left out, and no much larger clone turns up one base away.

Ends trimmed: V by 3 bases, J by 1 base; bases unmatched to a gene: 12. CDR3 length: 18 amino acids, cysteine to phenylalanine. Only the CDR3 DNA is retained, 54 bases long and in frame from the first base. The germline V gene (reference sequence) specifies SGHAT as CDR1 and FQDESV as CDR2. All donors were healthy Caucasians. Three pairs of female monozygotic twins, all aged about 18 to 29 years, made up the twin cohort. Peripheral blood mononuclear cells were used as the source from which RNA for TCR libraries was isolated. These same data were also listed under a study on T cells expressing NK-cell markers. The second study's authors report: Three sorted T-cell subsets (CD3+CD56+NKG2C+, CD3+CD56+NKG2C- and CD3+CD56-NKG2C+) from fewer than 10 donors had their TCR beta-chain repertoires profiled. Of the eight sequenced donors, seven were found to be HCMV-seropositive and one was found to be HCMV-seronegative. To restrict sorting to alphabetaTCR-expressing T cells, an anti-gammadeltaTCR antibody was added in several experiments. In over 5 donors, the dominant CD3+CD56+NKG2C+ clonotypes were among the top 10 CD8+ clonotypes and accounted for roughly 1.0-7.5% of CD8+ T cells. Those dominant clonotypes were again the most abundant among CD3+CD56-NKG2C+ cells in a handful of donors, at 28.3-60.1%. Whether the expanded NKG2C-expressing T cell clones were specific for HCMV antigens remained unclear. The study sequenced eight donors, all healthy volunteers chosen at random: three men and five women. HCMV-specific IgG was detected in serum with a commercial ELISA kit to determine HCMV serostatus. Bulk peripheral blood T-cell repertoires were additionally sequenced from unsorted PBMC for roughly six donors. MIGEC was used to demultiplex reads and group the reads by UMI, and MiTCR was used to assemble and quantify clonotypes. Only TCR cDNA sequences supported by at least two reads were kept to exclude erroneous sequences. The tcR package was used for downstream repertoire analysis, with clonotypes matched between fractions based on CDR3 nucleotide sequence plus V segment. VDJmatch was used to annotate antigen specificity against VDJdb, with one amino acid substitution in CDR3 permitted.

Sequenced: PBMCs. Recombination linked TRBV11-1 to TRBJ2-1; TRBD2 fits 7 bases in the junction. The sequence derives from a woman under 30 in good health. The CDR3 in this case is CASSLTGGSGRSYNEQFF. The bases read TGTGCCAGCAGCTTGACGGGGGGTAGCGGCCGATCCTACAATGAGCAGTTCTTC. Supplemented by the reference TRBV11-1 and TRBJ2-1 proteins around the CDR3, the complete variable domain is EAEVAQSPRYKITEKSQAVAFWCDPISGHATLYWYRQILGQGPELLVQFQDESVVDDSQLPKDRFSAERLKGVDSTLKIQPAELGDSAMYLCASSLTGGSGRSYNEQFFGPGTRLTVL.